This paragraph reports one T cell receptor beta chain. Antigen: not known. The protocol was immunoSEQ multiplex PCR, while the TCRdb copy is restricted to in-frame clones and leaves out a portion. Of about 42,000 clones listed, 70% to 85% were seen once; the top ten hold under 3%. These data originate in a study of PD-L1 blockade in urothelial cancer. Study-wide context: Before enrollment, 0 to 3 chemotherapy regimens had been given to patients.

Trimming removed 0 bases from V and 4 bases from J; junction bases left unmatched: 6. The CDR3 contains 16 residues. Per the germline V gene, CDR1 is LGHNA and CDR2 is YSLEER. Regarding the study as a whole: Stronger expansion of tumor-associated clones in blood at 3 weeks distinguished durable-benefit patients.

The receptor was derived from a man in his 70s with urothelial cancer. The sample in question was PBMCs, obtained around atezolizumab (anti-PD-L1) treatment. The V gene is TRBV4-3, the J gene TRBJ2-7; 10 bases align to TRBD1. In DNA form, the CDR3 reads TGCGCCAGCAGCCAAGATAGACAGGGGGCTTTGTACGAGCAGTACTTC. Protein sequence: CASSQDRQGALYEQYF.